Given below is one T cell receptor (beta chain) in context. Its antigen remains unknown. The PCR used 60 Vbeta and 13 Jbeta primers. Produced via immunoSEQ multiplex PCR; TCRdb's table is partial and in-frame only. The sample has nearly 110,000 clones, about 81% seen once; the top ten hold approximately 2.4%. The entry originates in a study of cytomegalovirus exposure and HLA in healthy donors. Findings of the study overall: Later on, a genetic analysis was performed. It linked a missense variant in DCLRE1C with V- and J-gene trimming of TCR beta.

Germline V gene lookup returns CDR1 MNHEY and CDR2 SVGAGI. The CDR3 covers 14 residues. V gave up 5 bases and J gave up 9 bases, with 20 bases separating them. J is TRBJ2-7 and V is TRBV6-5, with D possibly matching TRBD1 (5 bases). The sequenced sample was PBMCs. This TCR was recovered from a man aged 25 to 40 in good health and CMV-seropositive. CDR3 in amino acids: CASSEGGAGISQYF. The CDR3 DNA reads TGTGCCAGCAGTGAAGGTGGGGCCGGAATTTCGCAGTACTTC.